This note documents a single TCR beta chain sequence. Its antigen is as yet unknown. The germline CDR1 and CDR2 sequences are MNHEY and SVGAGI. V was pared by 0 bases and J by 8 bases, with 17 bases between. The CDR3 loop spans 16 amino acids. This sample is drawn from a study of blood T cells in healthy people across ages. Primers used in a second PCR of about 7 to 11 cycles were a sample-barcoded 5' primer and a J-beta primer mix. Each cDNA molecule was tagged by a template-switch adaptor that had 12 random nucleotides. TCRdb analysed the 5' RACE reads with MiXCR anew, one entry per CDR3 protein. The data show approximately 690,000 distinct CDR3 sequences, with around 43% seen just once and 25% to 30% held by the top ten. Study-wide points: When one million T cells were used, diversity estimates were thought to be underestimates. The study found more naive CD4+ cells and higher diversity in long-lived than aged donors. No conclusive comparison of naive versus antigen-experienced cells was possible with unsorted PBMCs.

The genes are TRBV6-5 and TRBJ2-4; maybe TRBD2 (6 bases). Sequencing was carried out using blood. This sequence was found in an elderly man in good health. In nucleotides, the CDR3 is TGTGCCAGCAGTTACTCGCGGGGCCCCCCCGGTGACATTCAGTACTTC. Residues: CASSYSRGPPGDIQYF.